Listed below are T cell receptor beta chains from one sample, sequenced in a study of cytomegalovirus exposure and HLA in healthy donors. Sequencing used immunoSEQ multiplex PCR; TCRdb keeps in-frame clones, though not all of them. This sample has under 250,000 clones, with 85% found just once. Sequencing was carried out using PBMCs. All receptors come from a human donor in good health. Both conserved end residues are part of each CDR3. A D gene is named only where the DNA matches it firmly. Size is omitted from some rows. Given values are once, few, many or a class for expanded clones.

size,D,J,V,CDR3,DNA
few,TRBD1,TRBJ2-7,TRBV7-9,CASSPRTGDSYEQYF,TGTGCCAGCAGCCCCCGGACAGGGGACTCCTACGAGCAGTACTTC
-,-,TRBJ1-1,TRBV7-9,CASSRPPGNTEAFF,TGTGCCAGCAGCCGACCACCGGGGAACACTGAAGCTTTCTTT
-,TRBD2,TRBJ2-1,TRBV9,CASSVGLTSFVGEQFF,TGTGCCAGCAGCGTAGGACTGACTAGCTTCGTGGGTGAGCAGTTCTTC
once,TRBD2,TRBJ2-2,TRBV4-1,CASSQEGRLAGTGELFF,TGCGCCAGCAGCCAAGAGGGTCGGCTAGCGGGGACCGGGGAGCTGTTTTTT
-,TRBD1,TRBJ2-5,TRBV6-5,CASSYGGQGAWETQYF,TGTGCCAGCAGTTACGGGGGACAGGGGGCTTGGGAGACCCAGTACTTC
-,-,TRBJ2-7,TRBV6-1,CAIRWGGVGSYEQYF,TGTGCCATACGGTGGGGCGGGGTCGGGTCCTACGAGCAGTACTTC
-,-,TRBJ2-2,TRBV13,CASSLAVNTGELFF,TGTGCCAGCAGCTTAGCGGTGAACACCGGGGAGCTGTTTTTT
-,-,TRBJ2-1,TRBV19,CASSPGSSYNEQFF,TGTGCCAGTAGCCCCGGGAGCTCCTACAATGAGCAGTTCTTC
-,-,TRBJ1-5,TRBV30,CAWSVPGSNQPQHF,TGTGCCTGGAGTGTACCAGGGAGCAATCAGCCCCAGCATTTT
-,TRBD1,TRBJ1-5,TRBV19,CASSKRPGQGAQSNQPQHF,TGTGCCAGTAGTAAAAGGCCGGGACAGGGGGCGCAGAGCAATCAGCCCCAGCATTTT
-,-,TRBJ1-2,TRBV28,CASSFILSKGYTF,TGTGCCAGCAGTTTTATCCTGTCTAAAGGCTACACCTTC
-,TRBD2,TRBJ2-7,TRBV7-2,CASSHRDYSYEQYF,TGTGCCAGCAGCCACCGGGACTACTCCTACGAGCAGTACTTC
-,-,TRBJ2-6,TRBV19,CASSTEAGASGANVLTF,TGTGCCAGTAGTACTGAGGCTGGGGCTTCTGGGGCCAACGTCCTGACTTTC
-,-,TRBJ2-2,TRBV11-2,CASSPLNTGELFF,TGTGCCAGCAGCCCCCTGAACACCGGGGAGCTGTTTTTT
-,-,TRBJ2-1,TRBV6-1,CASSDTGGAYNEQFF,TGTGCCAGCAGTGATACTGGCGGGGCCTACAATGAGCAGTTCTTC
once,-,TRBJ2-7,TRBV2,CASLDSYKSYEQYF,TGTGCCAGCCTAGACTCGTATAAGTCCTACGAGCAGTACTTC
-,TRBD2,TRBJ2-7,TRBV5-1,CASSFLAGSMSSYEQYF,TGCGCCAGCAGCTTCCTAGCGGGATCCATGAGCTCCTACGAGCAGTACTTC
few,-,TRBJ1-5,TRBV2,CASSPRGQPQHF,TGTGCCAGCAGCCCCAGAGGGCAGCCCCAGCATTTT
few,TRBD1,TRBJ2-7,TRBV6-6,CASSYRDRGIYEQYF,TGTGCCAGCAGTTACCGGGACAGGGGGATCTACGAGCAGTACTTC
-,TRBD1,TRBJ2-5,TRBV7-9,CASRTQGAGETQYF,TGTGCCAGCAGAACCCAGGGGGCTGGGGAGACCCAGTACTTC
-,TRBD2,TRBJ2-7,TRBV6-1,CASSEGGAPYEQYF,TGTGCCAGCAGTGAGGGAGGGGCTCCCTACGAGCAGTACTTC
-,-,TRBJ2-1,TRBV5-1,CASSGIQTKSSYNEQFF,TGCGCCAGCAGCGGAATACAGACTAAGAGCTCCTACAATGAGCAGTTCTTC
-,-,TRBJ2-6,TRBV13,CASSADRTANVLTF,TGTGCCAGCAGTGCGGATAGAACGGCCAACGTCCTGACTTTC
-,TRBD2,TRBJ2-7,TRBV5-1,CASSWGQETSGRVEEQYF,TGCGCCAGCAGCTGGGGACAGGAAACTAGCGGGAGGGTGGAGGAGCAGTACTTC
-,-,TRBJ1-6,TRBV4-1,CASSQDAGIQLNSPLHF,TGCGCCAGCAGCCAAGATGCCGGGATTCAACTGAATTCACCCCTCCACTTT
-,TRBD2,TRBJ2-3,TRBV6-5,CASSYSGEGRTDTQYF,TGTGCCAGCAGTTACTCTGGGGAGGGCCGCACAGATACGCAGTATTTT
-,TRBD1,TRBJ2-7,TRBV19,CASTPGQTYEQYF,TGTGCCAGTACCCCGGGACAGACCTACGAGCAGTACTTC
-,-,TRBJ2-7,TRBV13,CASSLSGTINEQYF,TGTGCCAGCAGCTTATCCGGGACAATTAACGAGCAGTACTTC
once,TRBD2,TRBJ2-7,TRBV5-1,CASSLRAGAYEQYF,TGCGCCAGCAGCTTGAGGGCGGGAGCTTACGAGCAGTACTTC
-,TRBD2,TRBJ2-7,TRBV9,CASSPGTTPYEQYF,TGTGCCAGCAGCCCCGGGACTACCCCCTACGAGCAGTACTTC
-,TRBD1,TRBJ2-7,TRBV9,CASSVGTGGIHEQYF,TGTGCCAGCAGCGTAGGGACAGGGGGCATCCACGAGCAGTACTTC
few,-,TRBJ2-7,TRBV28,CASSLSYYEQYF,TGTGCCAGCAGTTTAAGCTACTACGAGCAGTACTTC
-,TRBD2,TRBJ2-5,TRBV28,CASVGGTSWETQYF,TGTGCCAGCGTTGGAGGGACTAGCTGGGAGACCCAGTACTTC
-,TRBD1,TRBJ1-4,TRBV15,CATSARTGEFEKLFF,TGTGCCACCAGCGCACGGACAGGGGAATTTGAAAAACTGTTTTTT
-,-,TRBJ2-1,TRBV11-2,CASSLVFGSAYNEQFF,TGTGCCAGCAGCTTAGTATTCGGGAGCGCCTACAATGAGCAGTTCTTC
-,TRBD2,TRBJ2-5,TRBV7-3,CASSLGTSGRVSETQYF,TGTGCCAGCAGCTTAGGGACTAGCGGCCGAGTATCGGAGACCCAGTACTTC
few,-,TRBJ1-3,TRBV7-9,CSSSLGGLSGNTIYF,TGTTCCAGCAGCTTAGGGGGACTCTCTGGAAACACCATATATTTT
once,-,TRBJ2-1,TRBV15,CATSIGQYLASYNEQFF,TGTGCCACCAGCATTGGACAATACTTAGCTTCATACAATGAGCAGTTCTTC
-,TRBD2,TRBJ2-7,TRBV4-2,CASSQNPGLAGDEQYF,TGTGCCAGCAGCCAGAACCCGGGACTAGCGGGTGACGAGCAGTACTTC
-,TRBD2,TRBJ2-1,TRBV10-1,CASSEAQGTSGSYNEQFF,TGCGCCAGCAGTGAGGCTCAAGGGACTAGCGGCTCCTACAATGAGCAGTTCTTC
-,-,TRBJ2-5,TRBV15,CATSGSETQYF,TGTGCCACCAGCGGCTCGGAGACCCAGTACTTC
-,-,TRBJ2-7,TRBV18,CASSTQGPYSYEQYF,TGTGCCAGCTCAACCCAGGGGCCTTACTCCTACGAGCAGTACTTC
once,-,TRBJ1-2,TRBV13,CASSPGLRTAPYGYTF,TGTGCCAGCAGCCCCGGACTTCGGACAGCGCCCTATGGCTACACCTTC
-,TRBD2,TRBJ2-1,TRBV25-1,CASSRAGGPGEQFF,TGTGCCAGCAGTCGAGCGGGAGGCCCTGGTGAGCAGTTCTTC
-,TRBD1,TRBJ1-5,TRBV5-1,CASSLVRTGRGNQPQHF,TGCGCCAGCAGCTTGGTACGGACAGGGAGGGGAAATCAGCCCCAGCATTTT
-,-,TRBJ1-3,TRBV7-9,CASSVGNSGNTIYF,TGTGCCAGCAGCGTCGGTAATTCTGGAAACACCATATATTTT
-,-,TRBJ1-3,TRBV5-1,CASSLEQGNTIYF,TGCGCCAGCAGCTTGGAACAGGGAAACACCATATATTTT
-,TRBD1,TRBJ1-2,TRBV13,CASSFPRQGYGYTF,TGTGCCAGCAGCTTCCCAAGACAGGGGTATGGCTACACCTTC